The T cell receptor (beta chain) described here comes from a study of cytotoxic CD8 clonotypes in ibrutinib-treated CLL. Sequencing was designed to attain a depth spanning 1 in 200,000 to 1 in 1 million T cells. Here immunoSEQ multiplex PCR was the method, and the copy in TCRdb shows in-frame clones only, minus some. The data hold approximately 350,000 clones, with 67% observed a single time. This TCR derives from a human donor with chronic lymphocytic leukemia. Source: PBMCs, taken after 36 months of ibrutinib treatment.

The CDR3 DNA sequence: TGCAGCGTTCGGAAGACAGACAGACCTGGAAACACCATATATTTT. Residues: CSVRKTDRPGNTIYF. The chain has TRBV29-1 and TRBJ1-3; possibly TRBD1 for D (5 bases). There are 15 residues in the CDR3. CDR1 and CDR2 from the germline V gene are SQVTM and ANQGSEA. V lost 5 bases and J lost 2, with 16 bases in between.